These 19 T cell receptor beta chains were sequenced from one sample in a study of early T cells in non-severe SARS-CoV-2 infection. MiXCR was run by TCRdb on the 5' RACE reads, yielding one entry per CDR3 protein. The table has roughly 72,000 distinct CDR3 sequences, 9.5% to 15% seen once. Sequencing was carried out using whole blood. All receptors come from an adult who was a healthcare worker with PCR-confirmed SARS-CoV-2 infection or an uninfected control (not recorded which).

This clonotype was seen ten or more times. The chain has TRBV2 and TRBJ1-2, with 8 bases aligning to TRBD1. Germline trimming cut 6 bases from V and 2 bases from J; bases unmatched to any gene: 5. The CDR3 is 14 amino acids. Germline V gives CDR1 SNHLY, CDR2 FYNNEI. CDR3 region: CASRGTGGNYGYTF. The CDR3 nucleotides read TGTGCCAGCAGGGGGACAGGAGGAAACTATGGCTACACCTTC.

There are many counts of this clonotype. The chain links TRBV29-1 to TRBJ1-1; D possibly corresponds to TRBD1 (6 bases). The CDR3 has 14 amino acids. Germline V gene sequence: CDR1 SQVTM, CDR2 ANQGSEA. Trimming removed 4 bases from V and 0 bases from J, with 12 bases in between. CDR3 loop: CSVAGQRMNTEAFF. The DNA for the CDR3 is TGCAGCGTTGCTGGACAGCGCATGAACACTGAAGCTTTCTTT. The full variable domain, completed using reference TRBV29-1 and TRBJ1-1, is SAVISQKPSRDICQRGTSLTIQCQVDSQVTMMFWYRQQPGQSLTLIATANQGSEATYESGFVIDKFPISRPNLTFSTLTVSNMSPEDSSIYLCSVAGQRMNTEAFFGQGTRLTVV.

This clonotype was detected many times. V gene TRBV30 combines with J gene TRBJ2-3; no reliable D call. This CDR3 contains 13 residues. V lost 3 bases, J lost 4 bases, and 11 bases lay in between. The germline CDR1 and CDR2 sequences are GTSNPN and SVGIG (reference sequence). In DNA form, the CDR3 reads TGTGCCTGGAGCGAGAGTAGCCCAGATACGCAGTATTTT. Translated, it gives CAWSESSPDTQYF.

The chain couples TRBV15 to TRBJ1-3; D unclear. The ends were cut back, 0 bases at V and 8 bases at J, with 8 bases in the middle. The V gene's germline CDR1 is LNHNV and CDR2 YYDKDF (reference sequence). The CDR3 has 13 residues. CDR3 bases: TGTGCCACCAGCAGAGATGTGGTAGACACCATATATTTT. This sequence encodes CATSRDVVDTIYF.

Comment on this clonotype: Relative to the germline gene, one junction end is altered; a read error may explain this. This rearrangement joins TRBV4-2 to TRBJ1-6; D is uncertain. Germline V gene data show CDR1 as LGHNA and CDR2 as YNFKEQ. The CDR3 loop spans 16 amino acids. Here the CDR3 DNA reads TGTGCCAGCAGCCCCCCTGAGGTGGCAGCGAATTCACCCTTCCACTTT. Protein: CASSPPEVAANSPFHF.

In this sample, this clonotype turned up a few times. The CDR3 sequence is CASSRQGGPNTGELFF. In DNA, the CDR3 is TGTGCCAGCAGCCGACAGGGGGGTCCGAACACCGGGGAGCTGTTTTTT. The J gene is TRBJ2-2, the V gene TRBV7-2; 9 bases map to TRBD1. Germline CDR1 SGHTA, CDR2 FQGNSA. This CDR3 region has 16 residues. V gave up 5 bases and J gave up 0 bases; unmatched junction bases: 4.

This clonotype was counted at least ten times. The chain employs TRBV7-8 and TRBJ2-2; D not resolved. Germline assignment: CDR1 SGHVS and CDR2 FQNEAQ. The CDR3 is 14 amino acids. V dropped 1 base and J dropped 5 bases, with 8 bases sitting between them. CDR3 nucleotides: TGTGCCAGCAGCTTAGATGTTGGTACCGGGGAGCTGTTTTTT. As protein: CASSLDVGTGELFF.

This chain links TRBV6-5 with TRBJ1-2, with a weak D call TRBD1 (5 bases). The germline V and J ends were trimmed by 6 bases and 5 bases, with 13 bases remaining between them. This CDR3 has 13 amino acids. Germline V lookup: CDR1 MNHEY, CDR2 SVGAGI. The CDR3 nucleotides read TGTGCCAGCAGCGGGGGGGGAGGTTATGGCTACACCTTC. This gives the protein CASSGGGGYGYTF.

This rearrangement joins TRBV7-8 to TRBJ2-6, with D unresolved. V dropped 5 bases and J dropped 0 bases, with 17 bases sitting between them. Germline CDR1 is SGHVS and CDR2 is FQNEAQ. This CDR3 has 18 amino acids. In DNA form, the CDR3 reads TGTGCCAGCAGCATCCGAGAGTACCGCGCCTCTGGGGCCAACGTCCTGACTTTC. This codes for CASSIREYRASGANVLTF.

This clonotype was counted many times. The chain employs TRBV27 and TRBJ2-7, with D perhaps TRBD2 (5 bases). Germline CDR1 and CDR2: MNHEY and SMNVEV (reference sequence). The V and J ends lost 1 base and 4 bases respectively, with 11 bases between them. This CDR3 has 14 amino acids. The CDR3 region is CASSLYGVGYEQYF. The CDR3 DNA sequence: TGTGCCAGCAGTTTATACGGGGTGGGATACGAGCAGTACTTC.

This clonotype was found a few times. V and J are TRBV7-2 and TRBJ2-1; possibly TRBD1 for D (5 bases). V lost 3 bases, J lost 9 bases, and 9 bases lay in between. The CDR3 is 12 residues long. CDR1 is SGHTA and CDR2 is FQGNSA in the germline V gene. In DNA, the CDR3 is TGTGCCAGCAGCTTTACTCAGGGTGAGCAGTTCTTC. Translation gives CASSFTQGEQFF.

In this sample, this clonotype turned up many times. The V and J genes are TRBV24-1 and TRBJ2-5; 7 bases map to TRBD1. The CDR3 is 16 amino acids. From germline, CDR1 is KGHDR and CDR2 SFDVKD. The trim removed 2 bases at V and 3 bases at J, leaving 8 bases unmatched. The CDR3 nucleotides read TGTGCCACCAGTGATTGGGGCCTTACAGGGGAAGAGACCCAGTACTTC. Protein sequence: CATSDWGLTGEETQYF.

This clonotype appeared a few times. The chain employs TRBV2 and TRBJ2-5; D is possibly TRBD2 (7 bases). Germline V gene data show CDR1 as SNHLY and CDR2 as FYNNEI. The V end lost 4 bases, the J end lost 6 bases, and 12 bases lay between the germline ends. This CDR3 comprises 13 residues. CDR3 amino acids: CASSAGGAQTQYF. Written as DNA, the CDR3 is TGTGCCAGCAGTGCGGGGGGCGCACAGACCCAGTACTTC.

This clonotype came up many times. The chain joins TRBV11-2 to TRBJ2-3, with TRBD1 matching over 7 bases. This CDR3 spans 14 amino acids. V dropped 3 bases and J dropped 5; count of bases not matched to a gene: 5. The germline V gene encodes CDR1 SGHAT and CDR2 FQNNGV. CDR3 nucleotide sequence: TGTGCCAGCAGCTTTCATGGACAGGAAGATACGCAGTATTTT. Protein product: CASSFHGQEDTQYF.

This clonotype was seen many times. J is TRBJ2-7 and V is TRBV19; D not resolved. V was cut by 3 bases and J by 0 bases, with 9 bases left in between. This CDR3 comprises 14 residues. Germline CDR1 LNHDA, CDR2 SQIVND (reference sequence). CDR3 region: CASSINVNSYEQYF. In DNA form, the CDR3 reads TGTGCCAGTAGTATTAACGTCAACTCCTACGAGCAGTACTTC.

The chain combines TRBV6-2 or TRBV6-3 with TRBJ2-6, with D unclear. The length of the CDR3 is 16 residues. The V end was cut by 5 bases, the J end by 4 bases, with 15 bases between. Per the germline V gene, CDR1 is MNHEY and CDR2 is SVGEGT. The CDR3 DNA follows: TGTGCCAGCAGTCGCTCCCATCGGTCCGGGGCCAACGTCCTGACTTTC. Translation: CASSRSHRSGANVLTF.

This clonotype was seen a few times. Written as DNA, the CDR3 is TGTGCCAGCTCACCCGTTTTGAATGAGCAGTTCTTC. Translated, it gives CASSPVLNEQFF. The V and J genes are TRBV18 and TRBJ2-1; no firm D call. V was shortened by 3 bases and J by 7 bases, with 7 bases between the two germline ends. CDR3 length equals 12 residues. Germline V gene sequence: CDR1 KGHSH, CDR2 LQKENI.

This clonotype has a count of ten or more. CDR3 sequence (DNA): TGCGCCAGCACCACTAGCGGGAGCCCCGGGGAGCTGTTTTTT. Translating gives CASTTSGSPGELFF. The chain recombines TRBV5-1 with TRBJ2-2; 11 bases are shared with TRBD2. Per the germline V gene, CDR1 is SGHRS and CDR2 is YFSETQ. The J segment lost 6 bases and the V segment lost 6 bases, leaving 4 bases of the junction unmatched. The CDR3 extends over 14 amino acids. Looking up the rest from reference TRBV5-1 and TRBJ2-2 gives the full variable domain: KAGVTQTPRYLIKTRGQQVTLSCSPISGHRSVSWYQQTPGQGLQFLFEYFSETQRNKGNFPGRFSGRQFSNSRSEMNVSTLELGDSALYLCASTTSGSPGELFFGEGSRLTVL.

The J gene is TRBJ1-1, the V gene TRBV5-6; perhaps TRBD1 as D (5 bases). Germline-derived CDR1 and CDR2 are SGHDT and YYEEEE. CDR3 length equals 14 residues. Trimming stripped 3 bases from V and 9 bases from J, with 18 bases between. The CDR3: CASSWDRVIGQAFF. The CDR3 bases are TGTGCCAGCAGCTGGGACCGAGTAATCGGGCAAGCTTTCTTT.